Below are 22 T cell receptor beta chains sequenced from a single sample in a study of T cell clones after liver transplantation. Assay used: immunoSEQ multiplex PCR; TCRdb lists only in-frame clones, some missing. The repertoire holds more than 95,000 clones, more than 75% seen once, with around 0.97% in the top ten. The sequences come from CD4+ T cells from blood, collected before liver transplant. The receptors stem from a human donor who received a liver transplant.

CDR3 nucleotide sequence: TGTGCCAGCAGCTTAGACAGGGGAGCTGAAGCTTTCTTT. Translating gives CASSLDRGAEAFF. The rearrangement uses TRBV7-6 and TRBJ1-1, with 7 bases lining up with TRBD1. CDR1 is SGHVS and CDR2 is FNYEAQ in the germline V gene. The CDR3 has 13 amino acids. V was pared by 1 base and J by 6 bases, with 2 bases of the junction left unmatched. Using reference TRBV7-6 and TRBJ1-1 for the parts outside the CDR3, the full variable domain is GAGVSQSPRYKVTKRGQDVALRCDPISGHVSLYWYRQALGQGPEFLTYFNYEAQQDKSGLPNDRFSAERPEGSISTLTIQRTEQRDSAMYRCASSLDRGAEAFFGQGTRLTVV.

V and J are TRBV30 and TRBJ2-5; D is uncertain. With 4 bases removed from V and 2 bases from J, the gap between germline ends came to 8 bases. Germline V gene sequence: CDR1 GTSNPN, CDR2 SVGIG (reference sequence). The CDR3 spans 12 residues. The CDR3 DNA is TGTGCCTGGAAGGGCAGTCAAGAGACCCAGTACTTC. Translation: CAWKGSQETQYF.

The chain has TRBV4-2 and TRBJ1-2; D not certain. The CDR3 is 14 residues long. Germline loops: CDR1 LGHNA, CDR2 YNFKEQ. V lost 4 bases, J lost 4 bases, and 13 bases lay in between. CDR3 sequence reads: CASSREDVSYGYTF. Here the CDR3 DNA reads TGTGCCAGCAGCCGAGAGGACGTTTCCTATGGCTACACCTTC.

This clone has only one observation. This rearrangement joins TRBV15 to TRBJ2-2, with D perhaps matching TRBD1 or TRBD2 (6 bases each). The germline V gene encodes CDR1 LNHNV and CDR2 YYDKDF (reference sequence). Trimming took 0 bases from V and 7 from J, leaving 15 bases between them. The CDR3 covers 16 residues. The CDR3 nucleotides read TGTGCCACCAGCAGAGATCCCGGGGGCAGGATCGGGGAGCTGTTTTTT. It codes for CATSRDPGGRIGELFF. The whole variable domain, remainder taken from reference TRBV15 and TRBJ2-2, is DAMVIQNPRYQVTQFGKPVTLSCSQTLNHNVMYWYQQKSSQAPKLLFHYYDKDFNNEADTPDNFQSRRPNTSFCFLDIRSPGLGDTAMYLCATSRDPGGRIGELFFGEGSRLTVL.

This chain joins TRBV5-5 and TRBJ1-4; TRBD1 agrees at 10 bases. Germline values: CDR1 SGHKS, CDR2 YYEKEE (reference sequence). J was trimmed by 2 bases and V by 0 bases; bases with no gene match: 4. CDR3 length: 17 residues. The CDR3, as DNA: TGTGCCAGCAGCTTGGCCCCGGGACAGGGGACTAATGAAAAACTGTTTTTT. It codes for CASSLAPGQGTNEKLFF.

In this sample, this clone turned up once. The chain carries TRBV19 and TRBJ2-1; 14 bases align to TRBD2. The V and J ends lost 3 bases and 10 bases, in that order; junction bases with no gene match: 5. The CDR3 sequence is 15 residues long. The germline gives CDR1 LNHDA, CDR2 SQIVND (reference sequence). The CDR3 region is CASSIGTSGGYEQFF. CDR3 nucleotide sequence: TGTGCCAGTAGTATCGGGACTAGCGGGGGTTACGAGCAGTTCTTC.

CDR3 residues: CASSDDRDRRNSPLHF. The CDR3 DNA sequence: TGTGCCAGCAGTGACGACCGGGACAGAAGAAATTCACCCCTCCACTTT. The V call is TRBV9, the J call TRBJ1-6, with TRBD1 matching 7 bases. The length of the CDR3 is 16 residues. The junction had 12 bases not matched to a gene; V was cut back by 5 bases and J by 7 bases. CDR1 SGDLS and CDR2 YYNGEE come from the germline V gene.

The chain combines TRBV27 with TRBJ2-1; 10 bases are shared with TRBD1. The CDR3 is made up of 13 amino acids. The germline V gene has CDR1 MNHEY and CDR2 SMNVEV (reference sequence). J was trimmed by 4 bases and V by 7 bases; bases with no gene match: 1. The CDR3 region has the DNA TGTGCCAGCACGGGACAGGGGTACAATGAGCAGTTCTTC. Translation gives CASTGQGYNEQFF.

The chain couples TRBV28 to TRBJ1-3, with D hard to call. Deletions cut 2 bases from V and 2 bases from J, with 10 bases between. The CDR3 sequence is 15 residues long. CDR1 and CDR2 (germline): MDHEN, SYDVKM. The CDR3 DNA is TGTGCCAGCAGTTTAAGGAGGATACCTGGAAACACCATATATTTT. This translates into CASSLRRIPGNTIYF.

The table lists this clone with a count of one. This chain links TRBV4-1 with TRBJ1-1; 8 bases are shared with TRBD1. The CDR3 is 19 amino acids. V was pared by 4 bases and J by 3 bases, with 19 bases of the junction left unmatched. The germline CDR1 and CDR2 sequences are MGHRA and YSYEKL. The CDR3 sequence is CASSPLSDWAGGWDTEAFF. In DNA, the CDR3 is TGCGCCAGCAGCCCCCTGAGTGACTGGGCAGGGGGCTGGGACACTGAAGCTTTCTTT.

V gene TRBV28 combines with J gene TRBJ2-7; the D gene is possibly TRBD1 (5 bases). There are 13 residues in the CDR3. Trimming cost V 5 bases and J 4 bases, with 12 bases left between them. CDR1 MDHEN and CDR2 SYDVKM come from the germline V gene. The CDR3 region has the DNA TGTGCCAGCAGTACCCCAGGGATATACGAGCAGTACTTC. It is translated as CASSTPGIYEQYF. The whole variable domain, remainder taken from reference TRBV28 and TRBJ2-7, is DVKVTQSSRYLVKRTGEKVFLECVQDMDHENMFWYRQDPGLGLRLIYFSYDVKMKEKGDIPEGYSVSREKKERFSLILESASTNQTSMYLCASSTPGIYEQYFGPGTRLTVT.

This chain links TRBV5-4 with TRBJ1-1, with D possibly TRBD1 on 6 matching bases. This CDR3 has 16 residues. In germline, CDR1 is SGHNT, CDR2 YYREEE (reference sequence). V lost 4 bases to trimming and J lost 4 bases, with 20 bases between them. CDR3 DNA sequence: TGTGCCAGCAGCCCGACACGCGCCCAGGGGAGCACTGAAGCTTTCTTT. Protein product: CASSPTRAQGSTEAFF.

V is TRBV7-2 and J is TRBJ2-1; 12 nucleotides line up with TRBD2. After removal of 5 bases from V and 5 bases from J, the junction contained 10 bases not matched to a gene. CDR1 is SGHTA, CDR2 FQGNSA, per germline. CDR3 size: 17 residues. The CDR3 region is CASSQILLAGGHNEQFF. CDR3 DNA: TGTGCCAGCAGCCAAATCCTCCTAGCGGGGGGGCACAATGAGCAGTTCTTC.

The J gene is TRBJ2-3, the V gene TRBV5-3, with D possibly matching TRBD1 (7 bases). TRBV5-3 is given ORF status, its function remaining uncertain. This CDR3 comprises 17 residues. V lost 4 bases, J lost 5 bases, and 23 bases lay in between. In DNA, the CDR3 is TGTGCCAGAAGCACCCGGGGGAGGAGGGGGCCAAGAGATACGCAGTATTTT. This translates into CARSTRGRRGPRDTQYF.

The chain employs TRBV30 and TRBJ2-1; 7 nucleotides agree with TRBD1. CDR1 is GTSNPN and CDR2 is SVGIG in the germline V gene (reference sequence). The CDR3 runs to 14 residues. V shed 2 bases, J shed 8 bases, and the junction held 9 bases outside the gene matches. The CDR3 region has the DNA TGTGCCTGGAGTCTTGCGACAGGGCGCGATGAGCAGTTCTTC. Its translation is CAWSLATGRDEQFF.

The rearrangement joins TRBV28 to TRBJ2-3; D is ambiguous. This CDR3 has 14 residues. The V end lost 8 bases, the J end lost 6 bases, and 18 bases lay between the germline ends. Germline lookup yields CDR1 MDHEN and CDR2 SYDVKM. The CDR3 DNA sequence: TGTGCCAGCTCCAATCTCGAACGCCTCGATACGCAGTATTTT. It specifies CASSNLERLDTQYF.

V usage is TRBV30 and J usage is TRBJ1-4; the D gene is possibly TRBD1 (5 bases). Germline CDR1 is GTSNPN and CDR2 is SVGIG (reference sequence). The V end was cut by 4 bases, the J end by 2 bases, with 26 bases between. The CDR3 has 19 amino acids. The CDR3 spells CAWMRSRVMGRSTNEKLFF. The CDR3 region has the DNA TGTGCCTGGATGCGCTCGAGGGTCATGGGACGTTCGACTAATGAAAAACTGTTTTTT.

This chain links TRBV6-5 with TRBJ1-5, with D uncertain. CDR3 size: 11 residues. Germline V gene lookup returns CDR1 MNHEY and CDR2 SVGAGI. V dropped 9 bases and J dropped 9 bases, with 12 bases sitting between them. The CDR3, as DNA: TGTGCCAGTGGGGTGGGTGGGCCCCAGCATTTT. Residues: CASGVGGPQHF.

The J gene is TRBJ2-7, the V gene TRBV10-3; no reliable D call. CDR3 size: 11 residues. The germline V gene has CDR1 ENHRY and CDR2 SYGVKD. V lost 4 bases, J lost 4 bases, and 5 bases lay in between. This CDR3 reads CAISGGYEQYF. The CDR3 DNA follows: TGTGCCATCAGTGGGGGTTACGAGCAGTACTTC.

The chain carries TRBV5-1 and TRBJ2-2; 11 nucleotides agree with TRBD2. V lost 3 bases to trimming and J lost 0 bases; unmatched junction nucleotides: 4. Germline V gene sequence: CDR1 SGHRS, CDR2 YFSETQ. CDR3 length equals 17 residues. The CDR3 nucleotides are TGCGCCAGCAGCTGGACTAGCGGGTCCCCGAACACCGGGGAGCTGTTTTTT. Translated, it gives CASSWTSGSPNTGELFF. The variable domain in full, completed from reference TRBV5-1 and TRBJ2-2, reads KAGVTQTPRYLIKTRGQQVTLSCSPISGHRSVSWYQQTPGQGLQFLFEYFSETQRNKGNFPGRFSGRQFSNSRSEMNVSTLELGDSALYLCASSWTSGSPNTGELFFGEGSRLTVL.

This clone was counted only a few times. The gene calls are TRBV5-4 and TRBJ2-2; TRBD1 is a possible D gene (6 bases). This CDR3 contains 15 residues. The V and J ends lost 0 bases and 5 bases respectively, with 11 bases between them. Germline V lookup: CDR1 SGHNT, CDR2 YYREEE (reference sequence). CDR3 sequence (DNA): TGTGCCAGCAGCTTGGTACAGGGAGAGACCGGGGAGCTGTTTTTT. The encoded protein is CASSLVQGETGELFF.

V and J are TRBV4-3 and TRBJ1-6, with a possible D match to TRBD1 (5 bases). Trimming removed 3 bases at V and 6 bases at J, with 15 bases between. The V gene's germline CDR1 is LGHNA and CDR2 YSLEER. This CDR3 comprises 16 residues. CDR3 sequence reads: CASSQDSRGRNSPLHF. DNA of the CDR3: TGCGCCAGCAGCCAGGATTCTAGGGGACGTAATTCACCCCTCCACTTT.